This TCR beta chain stems from a study of T cells in Graves' hyperthyroidism and ophthalmopathy. General study findings and limits: Most clonotypes that expanded in the thyroid above 0.001 also showed up in blood.

With 1 base clipped from V and 4 bases from J, the junction kept 20 bases outside the gene matches. The V gene's germline CDR1 is SGHNT and CDR2 YENEEA. This CDR3 is 22 amino acids long. Each person with ophthalmopathy scored at least 3 on the Clinical Activity Score, reached NOSPECS grade 4 or higher, and had been ill under 3 months. Any patient presenting with uncontrolled infection, other autoimmune disease, pregnancy or lactation was left out. The source material, RNA transcripts, was used to amplify TCR beta CDR3 regions. During a first-round RT-PCR of the TCR CDR3, the HTBI primer set was used. TCRdb reprocessed the multiplex PCR reads with MiXCR, giving one entry per CDR3 protein. This sample has hundreds of thousands of distinct CDR3 sequences, with roughly 15% found just once. This clonotype was seen only a few times. The antigen remains unidentified.

The J gene is TRBJ2-1, the V gene TRBV11-3; 12 nucleotides line up with TRBD2. The source material was blood. The receptor was derived from a man younger than 35 with Graves' ophthalmopathy. The CDR3 region is CASSLANIVQLAGGRHYNEQFF. In DNA, the CDR3 is TGTGCCAGCAGCTTAGCCAACATCGTTCAACTAGCGGGGGGTCGCCATTACAATGAGCAGTTCTTC.